These 8 T cell receptor beta chains were all obtained from the same sample, sequenced in a study of PD-1 blockade in classical Hodgkin lymphoma. Measured with immunoSEQ multiplex PCR; TCRdb has only the in-frame clones, and not every one. The table includes approximately 84,000 clones, about nine tenths detected once. Relapses following autologous stem cell transplantation were seen in all patients, with brentuximab vedotin exposure varying. This specimen was peripheral blood mononuclear cells (PBMCs), taken at baseline. Every receptor here comes from a human donor with classical Hodgkin lymphoma.

The CDR3: CASSPSQHEQYF. Written as DNA, the CDR3 is TGTGCCAGCAGCCCATCTCAGCACGAGCAGTACTTC. The V and J genes are TRBV11-2 and TRBJ2-7; no clear D gene. Germline V lookup: CDR1 SGHAT, CDR2 FQNNGV. This CDR3 region has 12 residues. The germline V and J ends were trimmed by 5 bases and 5 bases, with 10 bases remaining between them.

The chain has TRBV6-5 and TRBJ2-5, with D possibly matching TRBD2 (7 bases). CDR3 length equals 15 residues. Germline lookup yields CDR1 MNHEY and CDR2 SVGAGI. Between the trimmed V and J ends, which lost 5 bases and 5 bases, there was a span of 18 bases. CDR3 in amino acids: CASSSSGGGSETQYF. The DNA for the CDR3 is TGTGCCAGCAGTAGTTCTGGCGGGGGCAGCGAGACCCAGTACTTC.

This chain uses TRBV29-1 with TRBJ2-3; possible D gene TRBD2, 7 bases. The V end lost 5 bases, the J end lost 6 bases, and 9 bases lay between the germline ends. The CDR3 length is 11 residues. The germline gives CDR1 SQVTM, CDR2 ANQGSEA. The CDR3 loop reads CSVRGGDTQYF. As DNA, the CDR3 is TGCAGCGTTAGGGGGGGGGATACGCAGTATTTT.

The V and J genes are TRBV28 and TRBJ1-1, with D tentatively TRBD1 (6 bases). The CDR3 spans 14 residues. V lost 5 bases and J 7 bases, leaving 17 bases between the germline ends. Looked up from germline, CDR1 is MDHEN and CDR2 is SYDVKM. The CDR3 DNA reads as TGTGCCAGCAGTAGCCACAGGGTGGTAGGTGAAGCTTTCTTT. Protein: CASSSHRVVGEAFF.

The chain recombines TRBV10-3 with TRBJ2-1, with a tentative D call TRBD2 (6 bases). Trimming took 3 bases from V and 4 from J, leaving 10 bases between them. Looked up from germline, CDR1 is ENHRY and CDR2 is SYGVKD. The CDR3 is 14 residues long. The CDR3 protein is CAISDPGLYNEQFF. The CDR3 coding sequence is TGTGCCATCAGTGATCCGGGACTGTACAATGAGCAGTTCTTC.

V is TRBV6-1 and J is TRBJ2-5, with a weak D call TRBD1 (5 bases). This CDR3 region has 19 residues. The V gene lost 4 bases and the J gene lost 2 bases, with 26 bases spanning the gap. CDR1 and CDR2 from the germline V gene are MNHNS and SASEGT. The CDR3: CASSVFRATKTGIQETQYF. As DNA, the CDR3 is TGTGCCAGCAGTGTATTCAGAGCTACGAAAACAGGAATACAAGAGACCCAGTACTTC.

The chain is built from TRBV4-2 and TRBJ1-1; possible D gene TRBD1, 5 bases. Trimming left V 3 bases short and J 1 base short, with 12 bases between. CDR1 is LGHNA, CDR2 YNFKEQ, per germline. The CDR3 spans 15 residues. The chain's CDR3 is CASSHSSTENTEAFF. DNA for the CDR3: TGTGCCAGCAGCCACTCCTCGACAGAGAACACTGAAGCTTTCTTT.

The sample holds one count of this clone. This CDR3 is also generated by other DNA sequences in the sample. The chain combines TRBV5-1 with TRBJ1-4, with a possible D match to TRBD1 (5 bases). V was pared by 0 bases and J by 8 bases, with 11 bases between. Per the germline V gene, CDR1 is SGHRS and CDR2 is YFSETQ. The CDR3 is 14 amino acids. In DNA, the CDR3 is TGCGCCAGCAGCTTGGGGCAGGGCGGAGAAAAACTGTTTTTT. It yields the protein CASSLGQGGEKLFF.